The present TCR beta chain was sequenced within a study of T cell responses to AZD1222 COVID-19 vaccine. Generated by immunoSEQ multiplex PCR, the TCRdb table keeps only in-frame clones and is missing some. The sample has 150,000 or so clones, 85% to 90% seen once. This CDR3 has 14 amino acids. From germline, CDR1 is SGHRS and CDR2 YFSETQ. The trim removed 1 base at V and 4 bases at J, leaving 3 bases unmatched. Regarding this clone: Its specificity is not known.

Points from the study as a whole: Two AZD1222 administrations were followed by greater Spike-specific TCR breadth and depth.

The V and J genes are TRBV5-1 and TRBJ1-1, with 8 positions matching TRBD1. The origin of this receptor is an adult in good health. The material sequenced was peripheral blood, taken on day 0 of MenACWY control vaccination. The CDR3 DNA reads as TGCGCCAGCAGCTTGCAGGGGGCTAGCACTGAAGCTTTCTTT. Amino acid sequence: CASSLQGASTEAFF.